This T cell receptor (beta chain) is from a study of T cells after yellow fever vaccination. About the research overall: Preparation of the low-cell-number fractions used SMART-Seq v4 Ultra Low Input.

The CDR3 is made up of 10 amino acids. Germline values: CDR1 SNHLY, CDR2 FYNNEI. V lost 7 bases and J lost 5, with 4 bases in between. Universal primer sites and UMIs were introduced during 5'RACE template-switching synthesis of TCR cDNA. TCRdb re-analysed the 5' RACE reads in MiXCR, keeping a single row per CDR3 protein. The sample consists of about 550,000 distinct CDR3 sequences, less than 20% of them appearing once. Regarding the study as a whole: Contaminating bulk clonotypes could be abundant in FACS-sorted repertoires.

About this clonotype: Its cognate antigen is unknown.

The input for sequencing was PBMCs, taken 15 days after the yellow fever booster vaccination. This clonotype was sampled from a man younger than 40 who received the YFV17D yellow fever vaccine. The chain couples TRBV2 to TRBJ2-3; the D is unclear. The chain's CDR3 is CASTLDTQYF. The CDR3 nucleotides read TGTGCCAGCACACTAGATACGCAGTATTTT.